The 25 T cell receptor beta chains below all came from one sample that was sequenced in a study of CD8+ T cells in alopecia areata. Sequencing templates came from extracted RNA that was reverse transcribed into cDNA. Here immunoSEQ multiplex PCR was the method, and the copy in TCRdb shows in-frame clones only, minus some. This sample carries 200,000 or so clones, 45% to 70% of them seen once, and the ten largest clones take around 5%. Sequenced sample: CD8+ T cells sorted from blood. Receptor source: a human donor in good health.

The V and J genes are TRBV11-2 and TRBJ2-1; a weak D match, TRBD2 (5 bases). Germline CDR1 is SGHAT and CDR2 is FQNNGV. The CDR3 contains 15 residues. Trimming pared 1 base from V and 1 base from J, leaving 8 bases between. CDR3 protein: CASSLGTGSYNEQFF. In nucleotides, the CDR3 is TGTGCCAGCAGCTTAGGGACGGGATCCTACAATGAGCAGTTCTTC.

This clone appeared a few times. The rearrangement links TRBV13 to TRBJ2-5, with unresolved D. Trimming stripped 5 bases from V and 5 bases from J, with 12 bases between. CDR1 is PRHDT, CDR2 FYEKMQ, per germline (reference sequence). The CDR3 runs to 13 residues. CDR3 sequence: CASSPNTRETQYF. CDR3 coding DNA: TGTGCCAGCAGCCCAAATACCCGGGAGACCCAGTACTTC.

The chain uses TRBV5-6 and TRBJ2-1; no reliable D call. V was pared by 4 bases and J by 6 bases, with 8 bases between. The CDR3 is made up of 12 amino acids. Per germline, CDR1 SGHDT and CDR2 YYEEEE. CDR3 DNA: TGTGCCAGCAGCGCGGCCAGCAATGAGCAGTTCTTC. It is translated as CASSAASNEQFF.

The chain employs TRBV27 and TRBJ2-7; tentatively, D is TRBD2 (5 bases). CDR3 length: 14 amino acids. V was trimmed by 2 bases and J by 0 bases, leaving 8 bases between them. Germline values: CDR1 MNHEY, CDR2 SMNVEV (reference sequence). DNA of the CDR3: TGTGCCAGCAGTTTAAGTCTAGCCTCCTACGAGCAGTACTTC. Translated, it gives CASSLSLASYEQYF.

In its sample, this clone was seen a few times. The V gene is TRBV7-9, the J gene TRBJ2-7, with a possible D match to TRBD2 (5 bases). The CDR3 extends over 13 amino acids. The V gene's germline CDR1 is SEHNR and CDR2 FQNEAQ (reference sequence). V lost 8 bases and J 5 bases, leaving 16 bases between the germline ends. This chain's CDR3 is CASLPGIANEQYF. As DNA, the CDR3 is TGTGCCAGCCTACCGGGGATAGCGAACGAGCAGTACTTC.

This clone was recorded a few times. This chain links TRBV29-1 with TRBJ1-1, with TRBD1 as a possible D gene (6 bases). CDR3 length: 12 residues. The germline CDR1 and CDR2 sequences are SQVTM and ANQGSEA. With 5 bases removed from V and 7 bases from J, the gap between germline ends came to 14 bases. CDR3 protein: CSVIWGANEAFF. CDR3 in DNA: TGCAGCGTTATATGGGGGGCAAATGAAGCTTTCTTT.

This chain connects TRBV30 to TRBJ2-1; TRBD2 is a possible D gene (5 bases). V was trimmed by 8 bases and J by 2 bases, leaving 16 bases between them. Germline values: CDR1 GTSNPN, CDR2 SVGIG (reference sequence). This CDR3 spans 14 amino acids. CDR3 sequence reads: CAAPGGQPYNEQFF. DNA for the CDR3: TGTGCCGCCCCCGGAGGCCAGCCCTACAATGAGCAGTTCTTC.

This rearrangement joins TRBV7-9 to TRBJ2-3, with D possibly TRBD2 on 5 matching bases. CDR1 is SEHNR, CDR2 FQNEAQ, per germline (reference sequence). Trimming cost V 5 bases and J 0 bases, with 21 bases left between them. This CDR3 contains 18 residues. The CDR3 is CASSPREAGLLSTDTQYF. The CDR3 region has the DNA TGTGCCAGCAGCCCCCGGGAAGCAGGTCTCCTCAGCACAGATACGCAGTATTTT.

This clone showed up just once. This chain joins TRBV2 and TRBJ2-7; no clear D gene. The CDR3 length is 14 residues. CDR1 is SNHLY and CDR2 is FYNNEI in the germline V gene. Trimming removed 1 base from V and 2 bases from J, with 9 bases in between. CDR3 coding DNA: TGTGCCAGCAGTGAAGAAAGGGAACCCTACGAGCAGTACTTC. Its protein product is CASSEEREPYEQYF.

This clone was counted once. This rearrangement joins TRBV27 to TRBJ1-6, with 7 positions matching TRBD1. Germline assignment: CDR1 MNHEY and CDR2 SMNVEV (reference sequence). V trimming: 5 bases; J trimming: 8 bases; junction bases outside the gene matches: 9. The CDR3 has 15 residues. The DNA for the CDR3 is TGTGCCAGCAGTCTACCCCGGACAGGCTATTCACCCCTCCACTTT. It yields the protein CASSLPRTGYSPLHF.

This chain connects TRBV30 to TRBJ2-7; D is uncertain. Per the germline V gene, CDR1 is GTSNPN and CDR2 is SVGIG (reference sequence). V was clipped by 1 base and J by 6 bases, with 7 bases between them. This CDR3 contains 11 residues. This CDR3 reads CAWSGPLEQYF. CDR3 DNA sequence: TGTGCCTGGAGTGGACCCCTCGAGCAGTACTTC.

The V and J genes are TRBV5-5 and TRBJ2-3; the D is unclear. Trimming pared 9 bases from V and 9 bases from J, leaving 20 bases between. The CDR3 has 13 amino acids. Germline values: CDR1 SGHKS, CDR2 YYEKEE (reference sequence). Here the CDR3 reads CATQVPGNPTQYF. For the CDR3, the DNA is TGTGCCACCCAAGTACCTGGTAATCCCACGCAGTATTTT.

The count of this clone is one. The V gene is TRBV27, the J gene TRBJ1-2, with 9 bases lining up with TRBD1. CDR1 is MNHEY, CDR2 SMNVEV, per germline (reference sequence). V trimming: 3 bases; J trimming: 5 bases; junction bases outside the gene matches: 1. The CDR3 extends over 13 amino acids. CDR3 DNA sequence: TGTGCCAGCAGTTTCGGGACAGGGTATGGCTACACCTTC. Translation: CASSFGTGYGYTF.

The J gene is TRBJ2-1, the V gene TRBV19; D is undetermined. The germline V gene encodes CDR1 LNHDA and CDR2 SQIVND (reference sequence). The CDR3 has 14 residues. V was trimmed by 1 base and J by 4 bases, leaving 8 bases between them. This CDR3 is CASSIGAPYNEQFF. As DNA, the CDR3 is TGTGCCAGTAGTATAGGGGCGCCTTACAATGAGCAGTTCTTC. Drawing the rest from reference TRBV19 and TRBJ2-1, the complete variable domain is DGGITQSPKYLFRKEGQNVTLSCEQNLNHDAMYWYRQDPGQGLRLIYYSQIVNDFQKGDIAEGYSVSREKKESFPLTVTSAQKNPTAFYLCASSIGAPYNEQFFGPGTRLTVL.

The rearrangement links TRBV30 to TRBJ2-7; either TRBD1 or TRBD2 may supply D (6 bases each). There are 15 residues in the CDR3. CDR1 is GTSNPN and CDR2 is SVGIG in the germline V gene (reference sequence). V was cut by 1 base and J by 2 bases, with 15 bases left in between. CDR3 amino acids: CAWSGERGEAYEQYF. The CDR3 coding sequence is TGTGCCTGGAGTGGGGAGAGGGGGGAAGCCTACGAGCAGTACTTC.

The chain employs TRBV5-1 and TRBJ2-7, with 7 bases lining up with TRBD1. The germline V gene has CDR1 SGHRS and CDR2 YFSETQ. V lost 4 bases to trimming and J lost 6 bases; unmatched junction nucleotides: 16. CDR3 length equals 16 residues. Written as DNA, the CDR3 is TGCGCCAGCAGCCCCGGACAGGCCTCCGTCGGTGGCGAGCAGTACTTC. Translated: CASSPGQASVGGEQYF.

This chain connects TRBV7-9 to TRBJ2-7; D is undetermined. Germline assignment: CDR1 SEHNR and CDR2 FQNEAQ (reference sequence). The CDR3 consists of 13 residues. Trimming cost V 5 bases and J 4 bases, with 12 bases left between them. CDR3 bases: TGTGCCAGCAGCGCCCCGACTGCTTACGAGCAGTACTTC. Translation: CASSAPTAYEQYF.

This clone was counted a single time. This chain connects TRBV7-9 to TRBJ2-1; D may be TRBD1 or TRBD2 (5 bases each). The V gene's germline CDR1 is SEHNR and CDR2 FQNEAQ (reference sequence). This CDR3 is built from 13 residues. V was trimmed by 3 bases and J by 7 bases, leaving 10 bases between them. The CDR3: CASSFGTRNEQFF. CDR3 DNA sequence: TGTGCCAGCAGCTTCGGGACCCGGAATGAGCAGTTCTTC.

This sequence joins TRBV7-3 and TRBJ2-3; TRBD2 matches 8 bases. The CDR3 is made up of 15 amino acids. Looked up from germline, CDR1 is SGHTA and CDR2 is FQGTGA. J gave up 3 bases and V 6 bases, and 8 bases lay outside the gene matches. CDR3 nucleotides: TGTGCCAGCAGTCAAGGACTAGCCCGGACAGATACGCAGTATTTT. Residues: CASSQGLARTDTQYF.

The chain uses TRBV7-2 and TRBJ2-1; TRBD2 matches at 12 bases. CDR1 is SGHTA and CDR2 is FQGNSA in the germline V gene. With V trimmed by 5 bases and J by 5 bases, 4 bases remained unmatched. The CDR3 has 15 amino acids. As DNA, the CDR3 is TGTGCCAGCAGCCCTACTAGCGGGGGGCACAATGAGCAGTTCTTC. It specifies CASSPTSGGHNEQFF.

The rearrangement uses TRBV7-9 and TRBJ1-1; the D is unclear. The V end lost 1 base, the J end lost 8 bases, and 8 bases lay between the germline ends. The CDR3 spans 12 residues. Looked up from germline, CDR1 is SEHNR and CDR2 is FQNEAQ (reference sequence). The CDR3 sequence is CASSLGREEAFF. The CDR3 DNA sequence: TGTGCCAGCAGCTTAGGGAGGGAAGAAGCTTTCTTT.

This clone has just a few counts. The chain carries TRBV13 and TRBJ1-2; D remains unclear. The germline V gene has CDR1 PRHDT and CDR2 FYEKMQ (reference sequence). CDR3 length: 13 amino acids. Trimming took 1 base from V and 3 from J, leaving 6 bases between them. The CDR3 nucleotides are TGTGCCAGCAGCTTAGTTACGGACTATGGCTACACCTTC. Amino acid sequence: CASSLVTDYGYTF.

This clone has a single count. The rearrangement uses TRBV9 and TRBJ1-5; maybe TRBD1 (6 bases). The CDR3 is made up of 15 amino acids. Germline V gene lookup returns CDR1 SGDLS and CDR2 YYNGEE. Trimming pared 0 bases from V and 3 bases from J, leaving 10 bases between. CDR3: CASSVEGGLNQPQHF. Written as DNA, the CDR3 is TGTGCCAGCAGCGTAGAGGGGGGGCTCAATCAGCCCCAGCATTTT.

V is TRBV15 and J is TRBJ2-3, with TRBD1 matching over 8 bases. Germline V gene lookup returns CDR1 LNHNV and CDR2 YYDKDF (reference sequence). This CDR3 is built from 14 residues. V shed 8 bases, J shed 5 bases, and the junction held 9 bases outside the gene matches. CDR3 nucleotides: TGTGCCACCGAGGACAGGGCGGACAGAGATACGCAGTATTTT. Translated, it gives CATEDRADRDTQYF.

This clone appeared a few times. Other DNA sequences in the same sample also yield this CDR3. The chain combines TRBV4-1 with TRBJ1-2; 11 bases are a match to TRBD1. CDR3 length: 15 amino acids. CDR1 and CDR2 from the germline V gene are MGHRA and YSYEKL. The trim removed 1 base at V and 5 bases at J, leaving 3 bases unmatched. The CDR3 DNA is TGCGCCAGCAGCCAAGGGGACAGGGGGTTGTATGGCTACACCTTC. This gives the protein CASSQGDRGLYGYTF.